The 26 T cell receptor beta chains given below trace back to one sample, sequenced in a study of cytomegalovirus exposure and HLA in healthy donors (TCRdb year 2017). Library preparation employed the immunoSEQ multiplex PCR assay. TCRdb obtained this table from immuneACCESS and retained in-frame rearrangements with V and J assigned. These tables miss some clones; where compared with another copy, unresolved V genes account for less than half of the shortfall, and the remainder is unexplained. The sample includes 150,000 or so clones, with more than 75% observed a single time. Clones ranked in the top ten supply approximately 1.5% of the sample. Sequencing used PBMCs. These receptors all come from a woman aged 25-40 years in good health and CMV-seronegative.

The chain has TRBV7-9 and TRBJ2-7; TRBD1 agrees at 10 bases. After removal of 3 bases from V and 6 bases from J, the junction contained 5 bases not matched to a gene. Germline assignment: CDR1 SEHNR and CDR2 FQNEAQ (reference sequence). The CDR3 length is 14 residues. CDR3 in amino acids: CASSFRQGAGEQYF. CDR3 DNA sequence: TGTGCCAGCAGCTTTCGACAGGGGGCGGGCGAGCAGTACTTC.

The chain couples TRBV11-2 to TRBJ2-7; no definite D call. Germline CDR1 is SGHAT and CDR2 is FQNNGV. This CDR3 contains 14 residues. V was clipped by 5 bases and J by 0 bases, with 11 bases between them. The CDR3: CASSHPGSSYEQYF. The CDR3 coding sequence is TGTGCCAGCAGCCACCCAGGCAGCTCCTACGAGCAGTACTTC.

The chain employs TRBV4-1 and TRBJ1-5; possibly TRBD1 for D (6 bases). Germline values: CDR1 MGHRA, CDR2 YSYEKL. The CDR3 extends over 18 amino acids. Trimming left V 2 bases short and J 1 base short, with 18 bases between. The CDR3 spells CASSQTQGQIGSNQPQHF. Written as DNA, the CDR3 is TGCGCCAGCAGCCAAACCCAGGGGCAAATCGGGAGCAATCAGCCCCAGCATTTT.

The chain employs TRBV27 and TRBJ2-1, with a possible D match to TRBD2 (6 bases). With 8 bases removed from V and 0 bases from J, the gap between germline ends came to 14 bases. Germline lookup yields CDR1 MNHEY and CDR2 SMNVEV (reference sequence). CDR3 length equals 15 residues. The CDR3 DNA is TGTGCCAGCGGATTAGCGGAGAGCTCCTACAATGAGCAGTTCTTC. This codes for CASGLAESSYNEQFF.

The V and J genes are TRBV5-4 and TRBJ2-5, with TRBD2 as a possible D gene (6 bases). The ends were cut back, 6 bases at V and 5 bases at J, with 20 bases in the middle. CDR1 SGHNT and CDR2 YYREEE come from the germline V gene (reference sequence). This CDR3 contains 15 residues. This CDR3 is CASTFSGGWEETQYF. The CDR3 DNA follows: TGTGCCAGCACCTTCTCCGGGGGATGGGAGGAGACCCAGTACTTC.

The chain uses TRBV2 and TRBJ2-7; TRBD2 matches at 8 bases. V was clipped by 7 bases and J by 2 bases; unmatched bases: 10. Germline-derived CDR1 and CDR2 are SNHLY and FYNNEI. The CDR3 spans 15 residues. CDR3 in DNA: TGTGCCAGCACCCTCGGGACTAGTTCGACCTACGAGCAGTACTTC. This encodes CASTLGTSSTYEQYF.

J is TRBJ1-5 and V is TRBV7-2; 8 bases map to TRBD1. The CDR3 runs to 15 residues. Germline trimming cut 5 bases from V and 5 bases from J; bases unmatched to any gene: 8. Germline-derived CDR1 and CDR2 are SGHTA and FQGNSA. CDR3 amino acids: CASSLRTGTHQPQHF. The CDR3 DNA reads TGTGCCAGCAGCCTCCGGACAGGGACCCATCAGCCCCAGCATTTT.

The chain joins TRBV6-6 to TRBJ1-5; TRBD1 matches 9 bases. The germline gives CDR1 MNHNY, CDR2 SVGAGI (reference sequence). The CDR3 contains 14 residues. J was trimmed by 6 bases and V by 6 bases; bases with no gene match: 6. In DNA form, the CDR3 reads TGTGCCAGCAGGACAGGGGGGAAGGGTCAGCCCCAGCATTTT. It translates to CASRTGGKGQPQHF.

The CDR3 sequence: CASSSAQGAEAFF. The CDR3 nucleotides read TGTGCCAGCAGCTCTGCACAGGGGGCTGAAGCTTTCTTT. The gene calls are TRBV11-2 and TRBJ1-1, with 8 nucleotides matching TRBD1. The CDR3 extends over 13 amino acids. Trimming took 4 bases from V and 6 from J; bases not matched to a gene: 4. Germline CDR1 SGHAT, CDR2 FQNNGV.

The J gene is TRBJ2-5, the V gene TRBV5-6, with D maybe TRBD1 (7 bases). Germline-derived CDR1 and CDR2 are SGHDT and YYEEEE. The length of the CDR3 is 14 residues. V was cut by 4 bases and J by 2 bases, with 12 bases left in between. The CDR3 sequence is CASSLGGQQETQYF. DNA of the CDR3: TGTGCCAGCAGCCTGGGGGGACAGCAAGAGACCCAGTACTTC.

J is TRBJ2-5 and V is TRBV27; D is undetermined. The CDR3 length is 14 residues. Germline values: CDR1 MNHEY, CDR2 SMNVEV (reference sequence). Trimming shortened V by 0 bases and J by 2 bases, and 7 bases separated the two germline ends. CDR3 region: CASSLSADQETQYF. The CDR3 coding sequence is TGTGCCAGCAGTTTATCTGCGGATCAAGAGACCCAGTACTTC.

As DNA, the CDR3 is TGTGCCAGCAGTTCCGGGACAGGGGGCGGTGAGCAGTACTTC. Translated: CASSSGTGGGEQYF. V gene TRBV7-2 combines with J gene TRBJ2-7, with TRBD1 matching over 12 bases. This CDR3 is 14 amino acids long. V lost 6 bases and J lost 7; bases outside the gene matches: 7. Germline CDR1 reads SGHTA; CDR2 reads FQGNSA.

The chain combines TRBV9 with TRBJ2-2; 9 nucleotides agree with TRBD1. This CDR3 has 16 residues. The ends lost 4 bases at V and 1 base at J; junction bases unmatched: 5. Germline-derived CDR1 and CDR2 are SGDLS and YYNGEE. The CDR3 region has the DNA TGTGCCAGCAGCCCCCGGACAGGGGTGAACACCGGGGAGCTGTTTTTT. Residues: CASSPRTGVNTGELFF. The full variable domain, rest sourced from reference TRBV9 and TRBJ2-2, is DSGVTQTPKHLITATGQRVTLRCSPRSGDLSVYWYQQSLDQGLQFLIQYYNGEERAKGNILERFSAQQFPDLHSELNLSSLELGDSALYFCASSPRTGVNTGELFFGEGSRLTVL.

The V call is TRBV5-5, the J call TRBJ2-1, with D possibly being TRBD1 (5 bases). Between the trimmed V and J ends, which lost 4 bases and 8 bases, there was a span of 25 bases. The CDR3 extends over 17 amino acids. Germline CDR1 is SGHKS and CDR2 is YYEKEE (reference sequence). Here the CDR3 DNA reads TGTGCCAGCAGCACTCAGCTGGTCAGGGTTGGATGGGATGAGCAGTTCTTC. It codes for CASSTQLVRVGWDEQFF.

This clone appeared once. This sequence joins TRBV2 and TRBJ1-5; tentative D call: TRBD1 (5 bases). The CDR3 is made up of 17 amino acids. The V gene lost 3 bases and the J gene lost 5 bases, with 20 bases spanning the gap. Germline V gene sequence: CDR1 SNHLY, CDR2 FYNNEI. The CDR3 DNA is TGTGCCAGCAGTGATTTCGGCAGGGCGCGGCAAGATCAGCCCCAGCATTTT. It is translated as CASSDFGRARQDQPQHF.

This clone has at least ten counts. Written as DNA, the CDR3 is TGTGCCAGCAGCTTAGTACTAGCGGGGGGAACGAACACCGGGGAGCTGTTTTTT. Amino acid sequence: CASSLVLAGGTNTGELFF. The gene calls are TRBV7-6 and TRBJ2-2; 12 nucleotides agree with TRBD2. The CDR3 length is 18 residues. CDR1 and CDR2 (germline): SGHVS, FNYEAQ. With V trimmed by 1 base and J by 0 bases, 3 bases remained unmatched.

The rearrangement uses TRBV4-3 and TRBJ1-4; D is possibly TRBD1 (5 bases). Looked up from germline, CDR1 is LGHNA and CDR2 is YSLEER. The CDR3 extends over 15 amino acids. Trimming took off 2 bases at V and 3 bases at J, with 10 bases between the two ends. This chain's CDR3 is CASSQNDRPNEKLFF. CDR3 nucleotide sequence: TGCGCCAGCAGCCAAAATGACAGACCTAATGAAAAACTGTTTTTT.

The chain employs TRBV11-2 and TRBJ1-1; 9 bases match TRBD1. This CDR3 contains 14 residues. After removal of 4 bases from V and 6 bases from J, the junction contained 6 bases not matched to a gene. Germline loops: CDR1 SGHAT, CDR2 FQNNGV. The CDR3 nucleotides are TGTGCCAGCAGCTCCTACAGGGGGCGGGCTGAAGCTTTCTTT. It is translated as CASSSYRGRAEAFF.

The chain links TRBV6-5 to TRBJ1-2; the D gene is possibly TRBD1 (6 bases). The V and J ends lost 6 bases and 1 base respectively, with 12 bases between them. There are 14 residues in the CDR3. The germline gives CDR1 MNHEY, CDR2 SVGAGI. CDR3 in DNA: TGTGCCAGCAGCACAGGACAGTTTAACTATGGCTACACCTTC. Translated: CASSTGQFNYGYTF.

V and J are TRBV5-1 and TRBJ2-5; D may be TRBD1 (5 bases). CDR1 SGHRS and CDR2 YFSETQ come from the germline V gene. Trimming stripped 5 bases from V and 5 bases from J, with 10 bases between. This CDR3 contains 12 residues. The CDR3 sequence: CASSPRAETQYF. The CDR3 DNA sequence: TGCGCCAGCAGTCCCAGGGCCGAGACCCAGTACTTC. Full variable domain (rest looked up from reference TRBV5-1 and TRBJ2-5): KAGVTQTPRYLIKTRGQQVTLSCSPISGHRSVSWYQQTPGQGLQFLFEYFSETQRNKGNFPGRFSGRQFSNSRSEMNVSTLELGDSALYLCASSPRAETQYFGPGTRLLVL.

The chain employs TRBV7-6 and TRBJ2-2; D ambiguous. Germline loops: CDR1 SGHVS, CDR2 FNYEAQ. Trimming removed 5 bases from V and 3 bases from J, with 7 bases in between. The CDR3 extends over 13 amino acids. CDR3 protein: CASSHRDTGELFF. For the CDR3, the DNA is TGTGCCAGCAGCCATAGAGACACCGGGGAGCTGTTTTTT.

The rearrangement joins TRBV7-2 to TRBJ2-2, with 7 bases identical to TRBD2. The germline gives CDR1 SGHTA, CDR2 FQGNSA. This CDR3 comprises 14 residues. V shed 5 bases, J shed 7 bases, and the junction held 7 bases outside the gene matches. This CDR3 reads CASSPRTGGGELFF. The CDR3 nucleotides are TGTGCCAGCAGCCCCCGGACGGGGGGCGGGGAGCTGTTTTTT. Full variable domain (missing parts from reference TRBV7-2 and TRBJ2-2): GAGVSQSPSNKVTEKGKDVELRCDPISGHTALYWYRQSLGQGLEFLIYFQGNSAPDKSGLPSDRFSAERTGGSVSTLTIQRTQQEDSAVYLCASSPRTGGGELFFGEGSRLTVL.

V usage is TRBV27 and J usage is TRBJ1-2; 10 bases are a match to TRBD1. Looked up from germline, CDR1 is MNHEY and CDR2 is SMNVEV (reference sequence). The V and J ends lost 6 bases and 5 bases, in that order; junction bases with no gene match: 9. The CDR3 length is 15 residues. The CDR3 loop reads CASSRRDRGLYGYTF. The CDR3 DNA reads TGTGCCAGCAGCCGTCGGGACAGGGGTCTATATGGCTACACCTTC.

The genes are TRBV5-1 and TRBJ2-5; possibly TRBD2 for D (6 bases). CDR3 size: 17 residues. Germline V gives CDR1 SGHRS, CDR2 YFSETQ. V dropped 5 bases and J dropped 2 bases, with 22 bases sitting between them. CDR3 region: CASRPWGVAESQETQYF. Here the CDR3 DNA reads TGCGCCAGCAGGCCTTGGGGGGTAGCGGAGTCTCAAGAGACCCAGTACTTC.

This clone showed up just a few times. V is TRBV5-1 and J is TRBJ2-7; D perhaps matches TRBD1 (5 bases). This CDR3 has 13 amino acids. V dropped 4 bases and J dropped 0 bases, with 8 bases sitting between them. The germline gives CDR1 SGHRS, CDR2 YFSETQ. Written as DNA, the CDR3 is TGCGCCAGCAGCGCCCAGGGCTCCTACGAGCAGTACTTC. Amino acid sequence: CASSAQGSYEQYF.

The chain recombines TRBV10-2 with TRBJ1-6; a weak D match, TRBD1 (5 bases). The CDR3 has 13 residues. Between the trimmed V and J ends, which lost 8 bases and 8 bases, there was a span of 13 bases. Germline-derived CDR1 and CDR2 are WSHSY and SAAADI. The CDR3 spells CASLSGGDSPLHF. The CDR3 DNA reads TGCGCCAGCCTTTCGGGGGGAGATTCACCCCTCCACTTT.